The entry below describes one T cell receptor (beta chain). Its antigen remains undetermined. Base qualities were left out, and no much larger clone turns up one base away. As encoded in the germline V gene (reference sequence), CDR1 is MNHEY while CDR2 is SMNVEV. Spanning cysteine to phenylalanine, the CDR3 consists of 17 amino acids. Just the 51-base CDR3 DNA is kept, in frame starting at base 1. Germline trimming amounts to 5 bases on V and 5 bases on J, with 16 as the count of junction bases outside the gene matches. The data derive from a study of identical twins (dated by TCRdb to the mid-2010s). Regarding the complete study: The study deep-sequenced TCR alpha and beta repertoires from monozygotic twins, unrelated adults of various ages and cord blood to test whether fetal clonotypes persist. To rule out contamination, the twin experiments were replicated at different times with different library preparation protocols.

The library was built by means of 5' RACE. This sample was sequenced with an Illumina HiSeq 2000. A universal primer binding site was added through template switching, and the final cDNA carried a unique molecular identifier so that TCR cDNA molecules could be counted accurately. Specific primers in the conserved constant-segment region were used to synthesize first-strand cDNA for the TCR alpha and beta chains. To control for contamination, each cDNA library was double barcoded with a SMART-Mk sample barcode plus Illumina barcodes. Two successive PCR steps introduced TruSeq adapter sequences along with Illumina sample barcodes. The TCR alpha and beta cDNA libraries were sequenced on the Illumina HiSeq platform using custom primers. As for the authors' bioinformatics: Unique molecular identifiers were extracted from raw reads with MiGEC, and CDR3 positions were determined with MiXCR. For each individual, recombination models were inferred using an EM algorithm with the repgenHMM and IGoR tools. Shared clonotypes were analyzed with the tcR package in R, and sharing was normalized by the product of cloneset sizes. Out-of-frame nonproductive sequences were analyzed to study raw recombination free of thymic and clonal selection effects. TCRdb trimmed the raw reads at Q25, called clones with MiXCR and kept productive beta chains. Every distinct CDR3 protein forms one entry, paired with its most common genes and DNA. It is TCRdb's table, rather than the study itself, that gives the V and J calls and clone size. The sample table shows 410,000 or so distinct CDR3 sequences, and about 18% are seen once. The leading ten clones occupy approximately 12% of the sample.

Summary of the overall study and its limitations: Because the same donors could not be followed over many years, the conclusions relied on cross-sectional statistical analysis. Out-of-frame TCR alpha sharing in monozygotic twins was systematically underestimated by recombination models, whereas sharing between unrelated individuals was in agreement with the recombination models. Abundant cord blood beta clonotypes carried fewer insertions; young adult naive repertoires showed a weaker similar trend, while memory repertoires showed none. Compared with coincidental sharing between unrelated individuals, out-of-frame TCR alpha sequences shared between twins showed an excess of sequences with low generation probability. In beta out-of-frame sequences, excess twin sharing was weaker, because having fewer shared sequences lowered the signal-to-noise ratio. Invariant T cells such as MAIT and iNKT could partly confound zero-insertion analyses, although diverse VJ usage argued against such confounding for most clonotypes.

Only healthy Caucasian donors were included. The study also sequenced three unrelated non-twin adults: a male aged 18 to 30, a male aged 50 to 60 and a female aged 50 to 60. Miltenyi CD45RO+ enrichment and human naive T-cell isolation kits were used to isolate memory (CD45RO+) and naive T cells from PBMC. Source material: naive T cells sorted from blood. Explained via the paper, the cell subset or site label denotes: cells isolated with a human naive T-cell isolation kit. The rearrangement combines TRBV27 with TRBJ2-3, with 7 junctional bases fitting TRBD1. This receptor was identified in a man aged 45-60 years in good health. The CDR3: CASSESNRGGGRDTQYF. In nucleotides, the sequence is TGTGCCAGCAGTGAATCAAACAGGGGCGGAGGTAGAGATACGCAGTATTTT.